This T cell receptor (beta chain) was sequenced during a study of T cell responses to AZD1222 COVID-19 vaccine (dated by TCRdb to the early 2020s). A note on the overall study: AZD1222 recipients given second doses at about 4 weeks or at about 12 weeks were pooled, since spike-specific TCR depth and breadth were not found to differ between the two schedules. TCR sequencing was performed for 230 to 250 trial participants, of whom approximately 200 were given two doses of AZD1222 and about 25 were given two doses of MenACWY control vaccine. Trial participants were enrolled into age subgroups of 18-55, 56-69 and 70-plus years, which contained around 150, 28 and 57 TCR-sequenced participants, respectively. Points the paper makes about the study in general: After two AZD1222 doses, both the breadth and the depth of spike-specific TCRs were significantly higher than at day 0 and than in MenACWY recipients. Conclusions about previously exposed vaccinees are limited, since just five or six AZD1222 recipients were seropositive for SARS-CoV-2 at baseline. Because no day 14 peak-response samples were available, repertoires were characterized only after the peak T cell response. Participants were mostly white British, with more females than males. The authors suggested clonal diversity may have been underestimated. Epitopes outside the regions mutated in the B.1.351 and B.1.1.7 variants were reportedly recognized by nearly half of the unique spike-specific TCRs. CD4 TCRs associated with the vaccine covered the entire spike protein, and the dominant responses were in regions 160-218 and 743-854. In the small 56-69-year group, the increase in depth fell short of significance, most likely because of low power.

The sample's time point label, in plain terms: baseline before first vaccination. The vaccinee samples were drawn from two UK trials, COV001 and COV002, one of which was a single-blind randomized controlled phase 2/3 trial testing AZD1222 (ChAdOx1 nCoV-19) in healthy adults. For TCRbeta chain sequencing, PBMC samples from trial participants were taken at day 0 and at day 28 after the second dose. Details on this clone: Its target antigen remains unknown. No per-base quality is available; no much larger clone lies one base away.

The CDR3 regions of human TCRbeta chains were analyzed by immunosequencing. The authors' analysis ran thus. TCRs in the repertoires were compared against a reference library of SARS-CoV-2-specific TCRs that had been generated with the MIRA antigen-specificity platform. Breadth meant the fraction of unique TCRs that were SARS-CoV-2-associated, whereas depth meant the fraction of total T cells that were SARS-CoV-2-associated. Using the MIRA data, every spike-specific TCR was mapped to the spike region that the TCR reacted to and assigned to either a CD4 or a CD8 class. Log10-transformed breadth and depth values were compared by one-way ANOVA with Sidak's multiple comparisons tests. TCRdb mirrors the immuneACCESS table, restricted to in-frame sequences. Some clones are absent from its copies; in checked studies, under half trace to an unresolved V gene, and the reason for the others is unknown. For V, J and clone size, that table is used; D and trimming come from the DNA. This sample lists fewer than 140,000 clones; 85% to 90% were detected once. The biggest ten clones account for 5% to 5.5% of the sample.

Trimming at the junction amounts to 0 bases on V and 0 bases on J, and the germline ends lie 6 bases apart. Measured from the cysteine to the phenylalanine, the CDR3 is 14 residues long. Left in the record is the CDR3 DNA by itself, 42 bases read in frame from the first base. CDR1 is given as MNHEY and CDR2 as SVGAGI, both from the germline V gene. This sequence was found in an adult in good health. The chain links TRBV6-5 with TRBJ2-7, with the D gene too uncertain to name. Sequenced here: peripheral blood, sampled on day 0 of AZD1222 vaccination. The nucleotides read TGTGCCAGCAGTTACTCGGCAGACTCCTACGAGCAGTACTTC. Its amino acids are CASSYSADSYEQYF.